One and the same sample provided the 20 T cell receptor beta chains below, sequenced in a study of technical replicates of blood from a few donors. Clones were read by immunoSEQ multiplex PCR, and TCRdb kept only the in-frame ones, dropping some. The sample carries 53,000 or so clones, approximately 92% recorded once. Sequenced material: PBMCs. The receptors derive from a human donor in good health. Some clones in this sample may be carry-over from other donors' samples.

This clone occurred once. The chain employs TRBV2 and TRBJ2-2, with 12 bases lining up with TRBD2. CDR1 and CDR2 from the germline V gene are SNHLY and FYNNEI. The CDR3 contains 17 residues. V gave up 6 bases and J gave up 5 bases; unmatched junction bases: 10. The CDR3 loop is CASSGVLAGGLTGELFF. For the CDR3, the DNA is TGTGCCAGCAGCGGAGTCCTAGCGGGGGGGCTGACCGGGGAGCTGTTTTTT.

Only one count was recorded for this clone. This chain uses TRBV30 with TRBJ2-6; D is ambiguous. Germline CDR1 GTSNPN, CDR2 SVGIG (reference sequence). Between the trimmed V and J ends, which lost 2 bases and 2 bases, there was a span of 4 bases. The CDR3 loop spans 13 amino acids. The CDR3 DNA is TGTGCCTGGAGTCGGGCTGGGGCCAACGTCCTGACTTTC. It encodes CAWSRAGANVLTF.

The chain has TRBV9 and TRBJ1-2; 7 nucleotides agree with TRBD1. Trimming removed 3 bases from V and 0 bases from J; junction bases left unmatched: 2. CDR3 size: 14 residues. Per germline, CDR1 SGDLS and CDR2 YYNGEE. The CDR3 protein is CASSGQGANYGYTF. The CDR3 DNA follows: TGTGCCAGCAGCGGACAGGGTGCTAACTATGGCTACACCTTC.

The J gene is TRBJ2-3, the V gene TRBV6-5; 8 nucleotides line up with TRBD2. Per the germline V gene, CDR1 is MNHEY and CDR2 is SVGAGI. The CDR3 contains 14 residues. Germline trimming cut 6 bases from V and 7 bases from J; bases unmatched to any gene: 9. The CDR3 region has the DNA TGTGCCAGCAGCCCAGGGACTAGTCTCCATACGCAGTATTTT. As protein: CASSPGTSLHTQYF.

J is TRBJ2-1 and V is TRBV5-6, with D possibly being TRBD2 (5 bases). Germline V gene lookup returns CDR1 SGHDT and CDR2 YYEEEE. This CDR3 spans 15 amino acids. Deletions cut 0 bases from V and 7 bases from J, with 14 bases between. The CDR3, as DNA: TGTGCCAGCAGCTTGGCACAGAGGGCTAGTAATGAGCAGTTCTTC. Translated: CASSLAQRASNEQFF.

The chain carries TRBV7-9 and TRBJ1-4; possibly TRBD1 for D (5 bases). The V and J ends lost 1 base and 1 base respectively, with 10 bases between them. Germline V gene sequence: CDR1 SEHNR, CDR2 FQNEAQ (reference sequence). The CDR3 totals 16 residues. The CDR3 sequence is CASSLVPGGTNEKLFF. CDR3 sequence (DNA): TGTGCCAGCAGCTTAGTTCCCGGGGGAACTAATGAAAAACTGTTTTTT.

V usage is TRBV5-5 and J usage is TRBJ2-3; a weak D match, TRBD1 (5 bases). V lost 5 bases and J lost 2, with 18 bases in between. Per the germline V gene, CDR1 is SGHKS and CDR2 is YYEKEE (reference sequence). This CDR3 spans 16 amino acids. The CDR3, as DNA: TGTGCCAGCAGGGCCACCGGCCAGGGCACCACAGATACGCAGTATTTT. Amino acids: CASRATGQGTTDTQYF.

The chain combines TRBV19 with TRBJ1-1, with TRBD1 as a possible D gene (6 bases). This CDR3 spans 12 amino acids. Deletions cut 9 bases from V and 10 bases from J, with 18 bases between. Germline CDR1 LNHDA, CDR2 SQIVND (reference sequence). The CDR3 sequence is CASQRQDQAAFF. The CDR3 DNA is TGTGCCAGCCAAAGACAGGATCAGGCAGCTTTCTTT.

CDR3 sequence reads: CASSSSGGYTYEQYF. The CDR3 bases are TGTGCCAGCAGTTCTAGCGGGGGATATACCTACGAGCAGTACTTC. The rearrangement uses TRBV28 and TRBJ2-7; 10 bases are shared with TRBD2. In germline, CDR1 is MDHEN, CDR2 SYDVKM. The CDR3 covers 15 residues. V shed 4 bases, J shed 2 bases, and the junction held 5 bases outside the gene matches.

The CDR3 loop reads CASSLSRVHGTQYF. The CDR3 DNA reads as TGTGCCAGCAGCTTGTCCCGGGTCCATGGGACCCAGTACTTC. This sequence joins TRBV5-4 and TRBJ2-5; D is uncertain. The CDR3 has 14 amino acids. The V gene lost 1 base and the J gene lost 7 bases, with 14 bases spanning the gap. The germline CDR1 and CDR2 sequences are SGHNT and YYREEE (reference sequence).

The J gene is TRBJ2-1, the V gene TRBV5-1, with 12 bases that match TRBD2. V dropped 5 bases and J dropped 10; count of bases not matched to a gene: 7. This CDR3 spans 14 amino acids. Germline loops: CDR1 SGHRS, CDR2 YFSETQ. CDR3: CASSRLAGDREQFF. The CDR3 DNA is TGCGCCAGCAGTCGACTAGCGGGAGATAGGGAGCAGTTCTTC.

This clone appeared a few times. CDR3 DNA sequence: TGTGCCAGCAGCTTAGCTGGGGGGAGTCAGAACGAGCAGTACTTC. It translates to CASSLAGGSQNEQYF. The chain couples TRBV7-2 to TRBJ2-7, with TRBD2 as a possible D gene (6 bases). The CDR3 contains 15 residues. CDR1 and CDR2 (germline): SGHTA, FQGNSA. Between the trimmed V and J ends, which lost 0 bases and 5 bases, there was a span of 14 bases.

The chain is built from TRBV6-1 and TRBJ2-3; 9 bases fit TRBD1. The V and J ends lost 7 bases and 2 bases, in that order; junction bases with no gene match: 7. The CDR3 contains 15 residues. Germline CDR1 and CDR2: MNHNS and SASEGT. The CDR3 nucleotides are TGTGCCAGCACTAGGACAGGGGCGAACACAGATACGCAGTATTTT. Its protein is CASTRTGANTDTQYF.

This clone has a single count. J is TRBJ2-4 and V is TRBV4-1, with 9 bases that match TRBD2. The CDR3 is 18 amino acids. CDR1 and CDR2 from the germline V gene are MGHRA and YSYEKL. V gave up 0 bases and J gave up 8 bases; unmatched junction bases: 14. CDR3 protein: CASSQDNTGGGAWYIQYF. The CDR3 DNA sequence: TGCGCCAGCAGCCAAGATAATACCGGCGGGGGGGCATGGTACATTCAGTACTTC.

This clone has only one observation. The chain combines TRBV9 with TRBJ2-1, with a tentative D call TRBD2 (5 bases). Germline lookup yields CDR1 SGDLS and CDR2 YYNGEE. V dropped 3 bases and J dropped 9 bases, with 7 bases sitting between them. The CDR3 runs 11 residues. CDR3 nucleotide sequence: TGTGCCAGCAGCGGTCTAGCTGAGCAGTTCTTC. Translating it yields CASSGLAEQFF. The full variable domain, rest sourced from reference TRBV9 and TRBJ2-1, is DSGVTQTPKHLITATGQRVTLRCSPRSGDLSVYWYQQSLDQGLQFLIQYYNGEERAKGNILERFSAQQFPDLHSELNLSSLELGDSALYFCASSGLAEQFFGPGTRLTVL.

V gene TRBV4-3 combines with J gene TRBJ2-4, with 7 bases matching TRBD2. The CDR3 is 15 amino acids. CDR1 LGHNA and CDR2 YSLEER come from the germline V gene. The junction had 7 bases not matched to a gene; V was cut back by 0 bases and J by 8 bases. DNA of the CDR3: TGCGCCAGCAGCCAAGACCAGGGAGGGGTAGACATTCAGTACTTC. Translation gives CASSQDQGGVDIQYF.

The chain couples TRBV11-2 to TRBJ2-7, with D perhaps TRBD2 (6 bases). This CDR3 comprises 15 residues. Germline CDR1 reads SGHAT; CDR2 reads FQNNGV. V shed 0 bases and J shed 4 bases, with 13 bases lying between them. The CDR3 DNA is TGTGCCAGCAGCTTAGACGAAAGGGGAGGTTACGAGCAGTACTTC. Its translation: CASSLDERGGYEQYF.

The rearrangement links TRBV11-2 to TRBJ1-4; D possibly corresponds to TRBD1 (5 bases). This CDR3 spans 14 amino acids. Trimming removed 3 bases at V and 7 bases at J, with 12 bases between. CDR1 SGHAT and CDR2 FQNNGV come from the germline V gene. The CDR3 spells CASSFGGASEKLFF. DNA for the CDR3: TGTGCCAGCAGCTTCGGAGGGGCGAGTGAAAAACTGTTTTTT. Combining the CDR3 with reference TRBV11-2 and TRBJ1-4 gives the whole variable domain EAGVAQSPRYKIIEKRQSVAFWCNPISGHATLYWYQQILGQGPKLLIQFQNNGVVDDSQLPKDRFSAERLKGVDSTLKIQPAKLEDSAVYLCASSFGGASEKLFFGSGTQLSVL.

This rearrangement joins TRBV10-3 to TRBJ2-7; maybe TRBD1 (6 bases). The CDR3 extends over 14 amino acids. From germline, CDR1 is ENHRY and CDR2 SYGVKD. The V gene lost 2 bases and the J gene lost 0 bases, with 8 bases spanning the gap. In DNA, the CDR3 is TGTGCCATCAGTGAGAGGGACACCTCCTACGAGCAGTACTTC. It yields the protein CAISERDTSYEQYF.

The rearrangement joins TRBV29-1 to TRBJ2-4; 7 positions agree with TRBD1. J gave up 0 bases and V 7 bases, and 9 bases lay outside the gene matches. The V gene's germline CDR1 is SQVTM and CDR2 ANQGSEA. This CDR3 comprises 15 residues. The CDR3 here is CSAMGQILAKNIQYF. The CDR3 DNA follows: TGCAGCGCCATGGGACAGATTCTAGCCAAAAACATTCAGTACTTC.